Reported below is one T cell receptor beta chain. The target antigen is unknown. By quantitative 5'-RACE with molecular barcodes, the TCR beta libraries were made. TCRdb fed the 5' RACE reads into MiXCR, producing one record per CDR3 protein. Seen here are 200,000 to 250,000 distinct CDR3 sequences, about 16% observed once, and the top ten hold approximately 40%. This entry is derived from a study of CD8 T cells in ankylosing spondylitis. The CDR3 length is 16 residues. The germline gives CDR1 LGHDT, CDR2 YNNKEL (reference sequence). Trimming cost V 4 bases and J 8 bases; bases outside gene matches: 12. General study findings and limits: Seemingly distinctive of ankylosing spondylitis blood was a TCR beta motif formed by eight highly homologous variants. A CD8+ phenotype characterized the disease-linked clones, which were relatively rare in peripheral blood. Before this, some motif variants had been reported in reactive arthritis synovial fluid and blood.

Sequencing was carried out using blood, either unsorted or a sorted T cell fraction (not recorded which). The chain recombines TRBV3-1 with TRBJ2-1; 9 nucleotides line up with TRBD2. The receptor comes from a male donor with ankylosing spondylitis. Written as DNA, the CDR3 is TGTGCCAGCAGCCCCCCGGCGGGAGGGCCTGGGGATGAGCAGTTCTTC. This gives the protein CASSPPAGGPGDEQFF.